This is a list of T cell receptor beta chains from one sample in a study of cytomegalovirus exposure and HLA in healthy donors. Here immunoSEQ multiplex PCR was the method, and the copy in TCRdb shows in-frame clones only, minus some. The table shows under 200,000 clones, with approximately 11% occurring only once. The specimen sequenced was PBMCs. The receptors were sampled from a man aged 45-60 years in good health and CMV-seropositive. Each CDR3 is given with its conserved first and last residue. D genes are given only for firm matches. Only some rows state a clone size, as once, few, many or a class for expanded clones.

d_gene: TRBD1; v_gene: TRBV18; abundance: -; j_gene: TRBJ1-5; CDR3aa: CASSEPGQGDQPQHF; CDR3nt: TGTGCCAGCTCCGAGCCGGGACAGGGGGATCAGCCCCAGCATTTT
d_gene: TRBD2; v_gene: TRBV10-3; abundance: few; j_gene: TRBJ2-5; CDR3aa: CAIRTSGGQETQYF; CDR3nt: TGTGCCATCCGGACTAGCGGGGGCCAAGAGACCCAGTACTTC
d_gene: -; v_gene: TRBV5-6; abundance: few; j_gene: TRBJ1-5; CDR3aa: CASSLRAGWDQPQHF; CDR3nt: TGTGCCAGCAGCCTACGAGCAGGGTGGGATCAGCCCCAGCATTTT
d_gene: TRBD1; v_gene: TRBV4-3; abundance: few; j_gene: TRBJ1-2; CDR3aa: CASSQVAGQGAVYGYTF; CDR3nt: TGCGCCAGCAGCCAAGTTGCGGGACAGGGGGCAGTCTATGGCTACACCTTC
d_gene: -; v_gene: TRBV7-9; abundance: -; j_gene: TRBJ2-3; CDR3aa: CASSLLEVPSTDTQYF; CDR3nt: TGTGCCAGCAGCTTACTTGAGGTCCCTAGCACAGATACGCAGTATTTT
d_gene: -; v_gene: TRBV7-3; abundance: few; j_gene: TRBJ2-7; CDR3aa: CASSLTPGPEQYF; CDR3nt: TGTGCCAGCAGCTTAACCCCAGGGCCCGAGCAGTACTTC
d_gene: -; v_gene: TRBV4-1; abundance: few; j_gene: TRBJ1-5; CDR3aa: CASSQDRGSQPQHF; CDR3nt: TGCGCCAGCAGCCAAGACAGGGGAAGTCAGCCCCAGCATTTT
d_gene: -; v_gene: TRBV11-2; abundance: -; j_gene: TRBJ1-6; CDR3aa: CASSLAIGAANSPLHF; CDR3nt: TGTGCCAGCAGCTTAGCGATTGGGGCGGCGAATTCACCCCTCCACTTT
d_gene: -; v_gene: TRBV7-9; abundance: few; j_gene: TRBJ1-1; CDR3aa: CASSFAGENTEAFF; CDR3nt: TGTGCCAGCAGCTTTGCAGGGGAGAACACTGAAGCTTTCTTT
d_gene: TRBD2; v_gene: TRBV27; abundance: few; j_gene: TRBJ2-7; CDR3aa: CASYPRGGMSYEQYF; CDR3nt: TGTGCCAGCTACCCCCGGGGGGGCATGTCCTACGAGCAGTACTTC
d_gene: -; v_gene: TRBV4-3; abundance: few; j_gene: TRBJ1-1; CDR3aa: CASSQESWGVTEAFF; CDR3nt: TGCGCCAGCAGCCAAGAAAGTTGGGGGGTCACTGAAGCTTTCTTT
d_gene: TRBD1; v_gene: TRBV6-5; abundance: -; j_gene: TRBJ1-4; CDR3aa: CASSYSRTGRGEKLFF; CDR3nt: TGTGCCAGCAGTTACTCGAGGACAGGGCGGGGTGAAAAACTGTTTTTT
d_gene: -; v_gene: TRBV5-1; abundance: -; j_gene: TRBJ1-1; CDR3aa: CASSQLMNTEAFF; CDR3nt: TGCGCCAGCAGCCAGTTAATGAACACTGAAGCTTTCTTT
d_gene: -; v_gene: TRBV7-2; abundance: -; j_gene: TRBJ1-3; CDR3aa: CASSPGHLISGNTIYF; CDR3nt: TGTGCCAGCAGCCCGGGACACCTAATCTCTGGAAACACCATATATTTT
d_gene: -; v_gene: TRBV5-4; abundance: -; j_gene: TRBJ1-3; CDR3aa: CVSSREISGNTIYF; CDR3nt: TGTGTCAGCAGTCGAGAGATATCTGGAAACACCATATATTTT
d_gene: -; v_gene: TRBV9; abundance: few; j_gene: TRBJ1-4; CDR3aa: CASSSGSGEKLFF; CDR3nt: TGTGCCAGCAGCTCTGGGTCCGGGGAAAAACTGTTTTTT
d_gene: -; v_gene: TRBV5-4; abundance: -; j_gene: TRBJ2-5; CDR3aa: CASSLYLRETQYF; CDR3nt: TGTGCCAGCAGCTTGTATTTGAGGGAGACCCAGTACTTC
d_gene: -; v_gene: TRBV6-6; abundance: -; j_gene: TRBJ2-3; CDR3aa: CASSTGLNTDTQYF; CDR3nt: TGTGCCAGCAGCACGGGACTTAACACAGATACGCAGTATTTT
d_gene: -; v_gene: TRBV6-1; abundance: few; j_gene: TRBJ1-3; CDR3aa: CASQVVTGNTIYF; CDR3nt: TGTGCCAGCCAGGTGGTGACTGGAAACACCATATATTTT
d_gene: -; v_gene: TRBV7-9; abundance: few; j_gene: TRBJ1-5; CDR3aa: CASSLGVGQPQHF; CDR3nt: TGTGCCAGCAGCCTCGGAGTAGGTCAGCCCCAGCATTTT
d_gene: TRBD1; v_gene: TRBV9; abundance: -; j_gene: TRBJ1-6; CDR3aa: CASSGGDRGYYNSPLHF; CDR3nt: TGTGCCAGCAGCGGGGGGGACAGGGGGTACTATAATTCACCCCTCCACTTT
d_gene: -; v_gene: TRBV11-3; abundance: -; j_gene: TRBJ2-5; CDR3aa: CASSRKMDSTQETQYF; CDR3nt: TGTGCCAGCAGCCGTAAAATGGACAGTACTCAAGAGACCCAGTACTTC